This TCR beta chain is drawn from a study of CD8+CD57+ T cells in acquired aplastic anemia. Study information: CD4+ cell libraries from healthy donors averaged approximately 10 million reads.

For CDR3 and TCR beta VDJ profiling, genomic DNA was the template used. One entry per CDR3 protein, called by TCRdb with MiXCR from the reads. The sample has about 170,000 distinct CDR3 sequences; about 60% are singletons. Overall study findings and caveats: Found in both controls and patients were twenty-nine CD8+ CDR3 sequences.

This clonotype was counted between two and nine times. Its cognate antigen is unknown. Germline-derived CDR1 and CDR2 are MNHEY and SVGEGT. After removal of 10 bases from V and 5 bases from J, the junction contained 12 bases not matched to a gene. The CDR3 loop spans 17 amino acids. The origin of this receptor is a human donor in good health. The chain has TRBV6-2 or TRBV6-3 and TRBJ1-6, with 12 nucleotides matching TRBD1. The sequenced sample consisted of sorted CD4+, CD8+, or CD8+CD57+ T cells (not recorded which) from PBMCs. The CDR3 DNA follows: TGTGCCATTCGGCCGGGACAGGGGGCAAGTGATAATTCACCCCTCCACTTT. Translated: CAIRPGQGASDNSPLHF.